A selection of T cell receptor beta chains follows, all from one sample in a study of identical twins. TCRdb redid the calling of the 5' RACE reads with MiXCR, one entry per CDR3 protein. The table lists 250,000 or so distinct CDR3 sequences, about 8% of them singletons, with less than 4% in the top ten. The same data also went into a second study, on yellow fever vaccine responses in identical twins.

The sequencing input was CD8+ T cells sorted from blood. The receptors were sampled from a woman between 18 and 29 years old in good health. CDR3s include the opening cysteine and the closing phenylalanine or tryptophan. The D gene is left open where the match is weak. A clone size is listed for some rows: how often the clone was seen (once, few, many), or a class if it is expanded.

abundance: many
j_gene: TRBJ1-5
v_gene: TRBV5-5
d_gene: .
CDR3nt: TGTGCCAGCAGCTTGGTCAGGGTGGATCAGCCCCAGCATTTT
CDR3aa: CASSLVRVDQPQHF

abundance: .
j_gene: TRBJ1-5
v_gene: TRBV28
d_gene: .
CDR3nt: TGTGCCAGCAGTTTTTTGGGGATCAATCAGCCCCAGCATTTT
CDR3aa: CASSFLGINQPQHF

abundance: few
j_gene: TRBJ2-7
v_gene: TRBV28
d_gene: TRBD1
CDR3nt: TGTGCCAGCAGTTTCCATTCCCGGGACAGGGGTAGGGACGAGCAGTACTTC
CDR3aa: CASSFHSRDRGRDEQYF

abundance: .
j_gene: TRBJ2-3
v_gene: TRBV2
d_gene: .
CDR3nt: TGTGCCAGCAGTGATGACGGAGCAGATACGCAGTATTTT
CDR3aa: CASSDDGADTQYF

abundance: few
j_gene: TRBJ2-1
v_gene: TRBV4-1
d_gene: .
CDR3nt: TGCGCCAGCAGCCAAGAGGTCGGGGGGCCGTACAATGAGCAGTTCTTC
CDR3aa: CASSQEVGGPYNEQFF

abundance: many
j_gene: TRBJ2-2
v_gene: TRBV10-3
d_gene: TRBD2
CDR3nt: TGTGCCATCCCCGCACTAGCGGGAGCCGGGGAGCTGTTTTTT
CDR3aa: CAIPALAGAGELFF

abundance: few
j_gene: TRBJ1-1
v_gene: TRBV12-3/TRBV12-4
d_gene: .
CDR3nt: TGTGCCAGCAGTCCTCTAGGTGACATGAACACTGAAGCTTTCTTT
CDR3aa: CASSPLGDMNTEAFF

abundance: few
j_gene: TRBJ2-6
v_gene: TRBV2
d_gene: .
CDR3nt: TGTGCCAGCAGTGAAGGGAGGACTGGGGCCAACGTCCTGACTTTC
CDR3aa: CASSEGRTGANVLTF

abundance: .
j_gene: TRBJ2-7
v_gene: TRBV4-1
d_gene: .
CDR3nt: TGCGCCAGCAGCGGAGCAGGCTACTACTCCTACGAGCAGTACTTC
CDR3aa: CASSGAGYYSYEQYF

abundance: .
j_gene: TRBJ2-2
v_gene: TRBV28
d_gene: .
CDR3nt: TGTGCCAGCAGTCTCCCCGGGGAGCTGTCTTTT
CDR3aa: CASSLPGELSF

abundance: .
j_gene: TRBJ2-5
v_gene: TRBV7-9
d_gene: .
CDR3nt: TGTGCCAGCAGCTTAAAAAGACAGACCCAAGAGACCCAGTACTTC
CDR3aa: CASSLKRQTQETQYF

abundance: .
j_gene: TRBJ2-7
v_gene: TRBV7-9
d_gene: TRBD1
CDR3nt: TGTGCCAGCAGCTTAACCCAGACAGGGTCCAACGAGCAGTACTTC
CDR3aa: CASSLTQTGSNEQYF

abundance: many
j_gene: TRBJ2-5
v_gene: TRBV12-3/TRBV12-4
d_gene: .
CDR3nt: TGTGCCAGCAGCCTAAGACGACACCAAGAGACCCAGTACTTC
CDR3aa: CASSLRRHQETQYF

abundance: few
j_gene: TRBJ1-2
v_gene: TRBV9
d_gene: .
CDR3nt: TGTGCCAGCAGCATGACAGGAAAATATGGCTACACCTTC
CDR3aa: CASSMTGKYGYTF

abundance: many
j_gene: TRBJ2-3
v_gene: TRBV27
d_gene: .
CDR3nt: TGTGCCAGCAGTTTGGAACTAAACACAGATACGCAGTATTTT
CDR3aa: CASSLELNTDTQYF

abundance: .
j_gene: TRBJ2-7
v_gene: TRBV7-9
d_gene: TRBD2
CDR3nt: TGTGCCAGCAGCGACCTAGCGGGAGGGGACGAGCAGTACTTC
CDR3aa: CASSDLAGGDEQYF

abundance: few
j_gene: TRBJ2-5
v_gene: TRBV7-9
d_gene: .
CDR3nt: TGTGCCAGCAGCCGGGGACGGGAGACCCAGTACTTC
CDR3aa: CASSRGRETQYF

abundance: few
j_gene: TRBJ2-3
v_gene: TRBV4-3
d_gene: TRBD2
CDR3nt: TGCGCCAGCAGCCAACTATTAGCGGGAGGGGGCTCAGATACGCAGTATTTT
CDR3aa: CASSQLLAGGGSDTQYF

abundance: many
j_gene: TRBJ1-1
v_gene: TRBV12-3/TRBV12-4
d_gene: .
CDR3nt: TGTGCCAGCAGTTTACAGGGGTACACTGAAGCTTTCTTT
CDR3aa: CASSLQGYTEAFF

abundance: few
j_gene: TRBJ2-7
v_gene: TRBV10-3
d_gene: .
CDR3nt: TGTGCCATCAGTGAGTCGGCGGGAAGTGAGCAGTACTTC
CDR3aa: CAISESAGSEQYF

abundance: few
j_gene: TRBJ2-1
v_gene: TRBV29-1
d_gene: TRBD2
CDR3nt: TGCAGCGTTGGGGGGGGCAATGAGCAGTTCTTC
CDR3aa: CSVGGGNEQFF

abundance: many
j_gene: TRBJ2-3
v_gene: TRBV7-2
d_gene: TRBD1
CDR3nt: TGTGCCAGCAGCTTATACGGACAGGGGTTGAAGGATACGCAGTATTTT
CDR3aa: CASSLYGQGLKDTQYF

abundance: many
j_gene: TRBJ2-7
v_gene: TRBV29-1
d_gene: TRBD1
CDR3nt: TGCAGCGTCTCGCTGGGACAGGGGTCCTACGAGCAGTACTTC
CDR3aa: CSVSLGQGSYEQYF

abundance: few
j_gene: TRBJ1-1
v_gene: TRBV4-1
d_gene: .
CDR3nt: TGCGCCAGCAGCCAAGAGGACCGGGGCGGGAACACTGAAGCTTTCTTT
CDR3aa: CASSQEDRGGNTEAFF

abundance: .
j_gene: TRBJ2-1
v_gene: TRBV7-9
d_gene: .
CDR3nt: TGTGCCAGCAGCCCCGCGCCCGGGGAGAACTCCTACAATGAGCAGTTCTTC
CDR3aa: CASSPAPGENSYNEQFF

abundance: .
j_gene: TRBJ2-7
v_gene: TRBV7-9
d_gene: .
CDR3nt: TGTGCCAGCAGTTCCCCCGAGGGCGAGCAGTACTTC
CDR3aa: CASSSPEGEQYF

abundance: .
j_gene: TRBJ2-7
v_gene: TRBV5-1
d_gene: .
CDR3nt: TGCGCCAGCAGCTTGGCAGGGATGGGGTACGAGCAGTACTTC
CDR3aa: CASSLAGMGYEQYF

abundance: .
j_gene: TRBJ2-2
v_gene: TRBV6-1
d_gene: .
CDR3nt: TGTGCCAGCAGTCCTGGGCCCAGGGGCCACACCGGGGAGCTGTTTTTT
CDR3aa: CASSPGPRGHTGELFF

abundance: many
j_gene: TRBJ2-7
v_gene: TRBV12-3/TRBV12-4
d_gene: .
CDR3nt: TGTGCCAGCAGCAACCTCCGGGACCACACACTCTACGAGCAGTACTTC
CDR3aa: CASSNLRDHTLYEQYF

abundance: few
j_gene: TRBJ2-7
v_gene: TRBV6-5
d_gene: .
CDR3nt: TGTGCCAGCAGTTACTGGGGTATGGAGGGCACCTACGAGCAGTACTTC
CDR3aa: CASSYWGMEGTYEQYF

abundance: .
j_gene: TRBJ2-2
v_gene: TRBV7-2
d_gene: TRBD2
CDR3nt: TGTGCCAGCAGCTGGGGACTAGCGGACTACACCGGGGAGCTGTTTTTT
CDR3aa: CASSWGLADYTGELFF

abundance: many
j_gene: TRBJ2-3
v_gene: TRBV7-9
d_gene: .
CDR3nt: TGTGCCAGTACCCAAGAGCCAGATACGCAGTATTTT
CDR3aa: CASTQEPDTQYF

abundance: few
j_gene: TRBJ2-3
v_gene: TRBV5-6
d_gene: .
CDR3nt: TGTGCCAGCAGCTGGGTCACAGATACGCAGTATTTT
CDR3aa: CASSWVTDTQYF